This T cell receptor beta chain originates from a study of OX40 agonist ivuxolimab in advanced cancers. Only in-frame clones appear in the TCRdb table, and some are missing; sequencing was by immunoSEQ multiplex PCR. Of about 77,000 clones in the sample, nearly 90% were seen once. This clone was counted a single time. The antigen remains undetermined. Notes on the study in general: Compared with CD4+, CD8+ T cells on average had more expanded clones.

In germline, CDR1 is LNHDA, CDR2 SQIVND (reference sequence). This CDR3 has 14 amino acids. Trimming pared 5 bases from V and 8 bases from J, leaving 16 bases between. Here the sequenced sample was CD4+ or CD8+ T cells sorted from blood, taken in a trial of the OX40 agonist ivuxolimab. The chain combines TRBV19 with TRBJ2-1; either TRBD1 or TRBD2 may supply D (5 bases each). This receptor was taken from an adult with an advanced solid tumor such as melanoma, head and neck, liver or kidney cancer. The CDR3 protein is CASSLSGPRDEQFF. Here the CDR3 DNA reads TGTGCCAGTAGTCTGTCGGGGCCTCGGGATGAGCAGTTCTTC.